The 3 T cell receptor beta chains below all came from one sample that was sequenced in a study of graft-versus-host responses after intestinal transplantation. The data were produced by immunoSEQ multiplex PCR, yet TCRdb's version contains in-frame clones alone and is incomplete. The sample shows 74,000 or so clones, over 80% of them seen only once. The sequenced sample was PBMCs, obtained 98 days after intestinal transplantation. All receptors come from a human patient who received an intestinal transplant, so some T cells may come from the graft donor.

This clone was recorded only once. This chain links TRBV6-1 with TRBJ2-6; D perhaps matches TRBD2 (5 bases). The CDR3 length is 15 residues. Germline CDR1 and CDR2: MNHNS and SASEGT. The V end was cut by 4 bases, the J end by 1 base, with 8 bases between. The chain's CDR3 is CASSAEVSGANVLTF. For the CDR3, the DNA is TGTGCCAGCAGTGCGGAGGTTTCTGGGGCCAACGTCCTGACTTTC.

The rearrangement links TRBV4-2 to TRBJ2-6; D gene unclear. This CDR3 comprises 16 residues. Germline CDR1 reads LGHNA; CDR2 reads YNFKEQ. V was trimmed by 1 base and J by 0 bases, leaving 7 bases between them. The CDR3 region has the DNA TGTGCCAGCAGCCAAGGGCTAAGCTCTGGGGCCAACGTCCTGACTTTC. Amino acid sequence: CASSQGLSSGANVLTF.

The chain joins TRBV6-7 to TRBJ2-7; D call uncertain. TRBV6-7 is known as an ORF, though its function is uncertain. Trimming left V 2 bases short and J 2 bases short, with 16 bases between. There are 16 residues in the CDR3. CDR3 residues: CASSYESVTATYEQYF. CDR3 DNA sequence: TGTGCCAGCAGTTACGAGTCCGTTACAGCCACCTACGAGCAGTACTTC.